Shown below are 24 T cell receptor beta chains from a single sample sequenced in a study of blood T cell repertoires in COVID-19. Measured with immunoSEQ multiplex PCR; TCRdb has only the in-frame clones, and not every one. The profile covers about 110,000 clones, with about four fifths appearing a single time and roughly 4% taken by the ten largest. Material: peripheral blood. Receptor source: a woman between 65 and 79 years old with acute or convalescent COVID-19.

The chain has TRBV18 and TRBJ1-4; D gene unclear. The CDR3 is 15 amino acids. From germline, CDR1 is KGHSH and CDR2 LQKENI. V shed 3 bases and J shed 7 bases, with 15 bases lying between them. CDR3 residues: CASSPSAGNREKLFF. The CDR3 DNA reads TGTGCCAGCTCACCGAGTGCGGGGAACCGTGAAAAACTGTTTTTT. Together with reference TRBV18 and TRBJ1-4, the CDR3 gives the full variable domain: NAGVMQNPRHLVRRRGQEARLRCSPMKGHSHVYWYRQLPEEGLKFMVYLQKENIIDESGMPKERFSAEFPKEGPSILRIQQVVRGDSAAYFCASSPSAGNREKLFFGSGTQLSVL.

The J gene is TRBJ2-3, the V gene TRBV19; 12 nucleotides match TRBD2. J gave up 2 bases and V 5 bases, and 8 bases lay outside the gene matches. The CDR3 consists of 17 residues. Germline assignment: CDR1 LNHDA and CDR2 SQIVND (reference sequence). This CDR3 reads CASSWGRLAGVTDTQYF. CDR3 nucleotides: TGTGCCAGTAGTTGGGGACGACTAGCGGGGGTCACAGATACGCAGTATTTT.

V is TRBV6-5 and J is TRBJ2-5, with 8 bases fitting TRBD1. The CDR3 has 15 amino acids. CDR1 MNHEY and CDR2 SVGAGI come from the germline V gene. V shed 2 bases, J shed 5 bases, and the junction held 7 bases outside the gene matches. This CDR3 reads CASSYPQGAGETQYF. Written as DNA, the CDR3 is TGTGCCAGCAGTTACCCCCAGGGGGCCGGTGAGACCCAGTACTTC.

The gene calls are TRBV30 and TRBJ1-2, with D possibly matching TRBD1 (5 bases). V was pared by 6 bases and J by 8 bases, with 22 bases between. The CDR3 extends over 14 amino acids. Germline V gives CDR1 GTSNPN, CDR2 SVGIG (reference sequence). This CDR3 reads CACPSRVGRGGYTF. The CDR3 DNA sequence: TGTGCCTGCCCCTCGCGAGTGGGTAGGGGCGGCTACACCTTC.

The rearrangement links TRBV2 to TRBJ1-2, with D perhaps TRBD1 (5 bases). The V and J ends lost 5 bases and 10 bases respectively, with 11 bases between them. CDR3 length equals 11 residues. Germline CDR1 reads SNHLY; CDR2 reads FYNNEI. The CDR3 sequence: CASSIREVYTF. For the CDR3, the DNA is TGTGCCAGCAGTATCAGGGAAGTCTACACCTTC.

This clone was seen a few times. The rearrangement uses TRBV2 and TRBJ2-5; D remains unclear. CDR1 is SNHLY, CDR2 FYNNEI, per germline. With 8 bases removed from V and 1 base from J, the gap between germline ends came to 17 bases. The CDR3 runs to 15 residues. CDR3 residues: CASAFSNGPQETQYF. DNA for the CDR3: TGTGCCAGCGCCTTCTCTAATGGGCCCCAAGAGACCCAGTACTTC.

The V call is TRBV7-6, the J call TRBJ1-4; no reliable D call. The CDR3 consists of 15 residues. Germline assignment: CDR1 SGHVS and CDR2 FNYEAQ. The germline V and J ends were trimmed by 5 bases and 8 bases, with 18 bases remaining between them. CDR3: CASSHYQRAPEKLFF. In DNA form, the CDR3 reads TGTGCCAGCAGCCATTATCAGAGGGCGCCAGAAAAACTGTTTTTT.

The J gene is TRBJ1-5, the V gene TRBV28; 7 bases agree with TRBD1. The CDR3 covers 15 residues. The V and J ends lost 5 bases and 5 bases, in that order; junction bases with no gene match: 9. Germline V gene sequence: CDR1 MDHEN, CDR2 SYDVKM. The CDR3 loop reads CASSLTDRAHQPQHF. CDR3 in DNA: TGTGCCAGCAGTCTAACCGACAGGGCTCATCAGCCCCAGCATTTT. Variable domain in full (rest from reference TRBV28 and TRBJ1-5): DVKVTQSSRYLVKRTGEKVFLECVQDMDHENMFWYRQDPGLGLRLIYFSYDVKMKEKGDIPEGYSVSREKKERFSLILESASTNQTSMYLCASSLTDRAHQPQHFGDGTRLSIL.

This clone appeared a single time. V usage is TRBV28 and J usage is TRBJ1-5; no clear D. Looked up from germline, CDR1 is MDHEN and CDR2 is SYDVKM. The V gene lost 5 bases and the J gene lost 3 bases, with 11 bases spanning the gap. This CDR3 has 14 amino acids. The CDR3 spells CASSPHSHNQPQHF. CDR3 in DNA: TGTGCCAGCAGTCCTCACAGCCACAATCAGCCCCAGCATTTT.

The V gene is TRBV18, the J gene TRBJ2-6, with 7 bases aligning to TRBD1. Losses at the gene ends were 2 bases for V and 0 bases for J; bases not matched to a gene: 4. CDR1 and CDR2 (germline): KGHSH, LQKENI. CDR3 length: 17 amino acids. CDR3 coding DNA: TGTGCCAGCTCACCAGGGACAGCCCGCTCTGGGGCCAACGTCCTGACTTTC. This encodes CASSPGTARSGANVLTF. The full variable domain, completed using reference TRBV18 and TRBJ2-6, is NAGVMQNPRHLVRRRGQEARLRCSPMKGHSHVYWYRQLPEEGLKFMVYLQKENIIDESGMPKERFSAEFPKEGPSILRIQQVVRGDSAAYFCASSPGTARSGANVLTFGAGSRLTVL.

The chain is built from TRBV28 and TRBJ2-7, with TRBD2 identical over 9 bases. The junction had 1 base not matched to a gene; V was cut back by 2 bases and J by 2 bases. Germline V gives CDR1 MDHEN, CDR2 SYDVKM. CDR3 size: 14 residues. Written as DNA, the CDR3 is TGTGCCAGCAGTTTACTAGCGGGAACCTACGAGCAGTACTTC. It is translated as CASSLLAGTYEQYF.

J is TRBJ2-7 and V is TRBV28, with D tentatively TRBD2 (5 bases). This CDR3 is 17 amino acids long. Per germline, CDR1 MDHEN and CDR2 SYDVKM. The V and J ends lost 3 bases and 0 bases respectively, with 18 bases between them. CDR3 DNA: TGTGCCAGCAGTTTTGGGCGGGCTAGCAGGTTCTCCTACGAGCAGTACTTC. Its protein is CASSFGRASRFSYEQYF.

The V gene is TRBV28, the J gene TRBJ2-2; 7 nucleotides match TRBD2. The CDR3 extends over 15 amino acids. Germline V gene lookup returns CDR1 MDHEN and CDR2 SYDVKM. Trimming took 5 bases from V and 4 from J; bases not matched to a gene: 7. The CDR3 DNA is TGTGCCAGCAGTGGCGGGAGAGGGGTCACCGGGGAGCTGTTTTTT. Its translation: CASSGGRGVTGELFF. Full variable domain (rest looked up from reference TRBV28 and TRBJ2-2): DVKVTQSSRYLVKRTGEKVFLECVQDMDHENMFWYRQDPGLGLRLIYFSYDVKMKEKGDIPEGYSVSREKKERFSLILESASTNQTSMYLCASSGGRGVTGELFFGEGSRLTVL.

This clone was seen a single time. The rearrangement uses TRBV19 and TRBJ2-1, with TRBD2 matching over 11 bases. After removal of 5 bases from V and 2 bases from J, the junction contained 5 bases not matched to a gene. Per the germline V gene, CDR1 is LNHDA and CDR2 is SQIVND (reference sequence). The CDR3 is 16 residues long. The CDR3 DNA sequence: TGTGCCAGTAGTTCCCTAGCGGGGGGCACCTACAATGAGCAGTTCTTC. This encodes CASSSLAGGTYNEQFF.

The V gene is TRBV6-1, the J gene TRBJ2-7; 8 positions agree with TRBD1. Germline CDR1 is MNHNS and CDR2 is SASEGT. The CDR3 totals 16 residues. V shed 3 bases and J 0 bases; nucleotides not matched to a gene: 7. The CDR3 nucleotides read TGTGCCAGCAGTGACCCGACAGGGGCTGGCTCCTACGAGCAGTACTTC. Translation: CASSDPTGAGSYEQYF.

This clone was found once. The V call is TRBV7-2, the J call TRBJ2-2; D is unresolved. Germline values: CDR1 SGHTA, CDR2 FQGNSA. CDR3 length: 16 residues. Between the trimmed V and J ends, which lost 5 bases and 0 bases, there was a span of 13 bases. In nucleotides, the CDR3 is TGTGCCAGCAGCCTTCGTATCCGTACGAACACCGGGGAGCTGTTTTTT. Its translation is CASSLRIRTNTGELFF.

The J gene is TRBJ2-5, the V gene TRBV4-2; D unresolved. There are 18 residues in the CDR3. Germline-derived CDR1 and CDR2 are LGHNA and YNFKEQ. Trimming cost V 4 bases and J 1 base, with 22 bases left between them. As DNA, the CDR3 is TGTGCCAGCAGCCCCCAGCGTTTAAAATCCGGTTTCCAAGAGACCCAGTACTTC. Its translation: CASSPQRLKSGFQETQYF.

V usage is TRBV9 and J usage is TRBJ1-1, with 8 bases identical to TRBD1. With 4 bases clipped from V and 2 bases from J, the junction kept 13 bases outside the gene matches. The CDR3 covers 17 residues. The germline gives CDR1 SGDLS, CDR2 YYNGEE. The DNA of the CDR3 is TGTGCCAGCAGCCCCGCCGGACAGGGTCTAGAAAACACTGAAGCTTTCTTT. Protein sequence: CASSPAGQGLENTEAFF.

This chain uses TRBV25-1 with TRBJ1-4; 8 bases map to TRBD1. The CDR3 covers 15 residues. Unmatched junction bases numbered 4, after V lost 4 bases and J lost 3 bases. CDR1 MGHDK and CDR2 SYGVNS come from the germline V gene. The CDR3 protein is CASSVDRGANEKLFF. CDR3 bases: TGTGCCAGCAGTGTCGACAGGGGTGCTAATGAAAAACTGTTTTTT.

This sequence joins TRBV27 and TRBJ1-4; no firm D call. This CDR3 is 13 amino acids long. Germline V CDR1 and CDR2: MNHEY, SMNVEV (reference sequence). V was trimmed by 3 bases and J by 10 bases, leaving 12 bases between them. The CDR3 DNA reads TGTGCCAGCAGTTTCGGCGGTCGGGGAAAACTGTTTTTT. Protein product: CASSFGGRGKLFF.

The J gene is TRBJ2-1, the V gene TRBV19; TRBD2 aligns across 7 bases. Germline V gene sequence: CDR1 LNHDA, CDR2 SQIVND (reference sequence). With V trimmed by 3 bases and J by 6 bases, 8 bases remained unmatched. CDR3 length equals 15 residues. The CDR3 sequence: CASSISASGSNEQFF. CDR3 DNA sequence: TGTGCCAGTAGTATTTCGGCTAGCGGTTCCAATGAGCAGTTCTTC.

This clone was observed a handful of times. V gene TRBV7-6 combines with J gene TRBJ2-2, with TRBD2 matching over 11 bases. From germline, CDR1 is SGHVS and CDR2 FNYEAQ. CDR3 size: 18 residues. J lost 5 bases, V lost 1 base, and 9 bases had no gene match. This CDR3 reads CASSLGGLAVLGTGELFF. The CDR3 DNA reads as TGTGCCAGCAGCTTAGGGGGACTAGCGGTCCTTGGGACCGGGGAGCTGTTTTTT.

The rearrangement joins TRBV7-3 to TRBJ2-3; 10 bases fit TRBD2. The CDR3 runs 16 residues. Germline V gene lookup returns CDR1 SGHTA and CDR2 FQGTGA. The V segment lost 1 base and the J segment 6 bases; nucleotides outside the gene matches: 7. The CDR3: CASSLIAGGASDTQYF. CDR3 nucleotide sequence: TGTGCCAGCAGCTTAATAGCGGGGGGCGCCTCGGATACGCAGTATTTT.

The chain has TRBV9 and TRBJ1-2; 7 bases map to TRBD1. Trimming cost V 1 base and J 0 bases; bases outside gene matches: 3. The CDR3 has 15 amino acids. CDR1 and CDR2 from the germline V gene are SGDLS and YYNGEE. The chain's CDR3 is CASSVRTGANYGYTF. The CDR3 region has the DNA TGTGCCAGCAGCGTAAGGACAGGAGCTAACTATGGCTACACCTTC.